This TCR beta chain is drawn from a study of OX40 agonist ivuxolimab in advanced cancers. Across the study: At under 85% male, the cohort had a mean age of around 56 years, ranging from roughly 23 to 80.

Germline loops: CDR1 LNHDA, CDR2 SQIVND (reference sequence). The CDR3 spans 14 residues. Trimming pared 2 bases from V and 5 bases from J, leaving 12 bases between. Sequencing was performed with immunoSEQ multiplex PCR; in TCRdb, only in-frame clones are kept and a portion is missing. In the table there are fewer than 65,000 clones, around 90% of which are singletons. The sequenced sample was CD4+ or CD8+ T cells sorted from blood, obtained in a trial of the OX40 agonist ivuxolimab. The clonotype comes from an adult with an advanced solid tumor such as melanoma, head and neck, liver or kidney cancer. The rearrangement links TRBV19 to TRBJ2-5; a weak D match, TRBD1 (6 bases). CDR3 region: CASSIRGMRETQYF. For the CDR3, the DNA is TGTGCCAGTAGTATAAGGGGGATGCGGGAGACCCAGTACTTC.